Presented here are 14 T cell receptor beta chains from one specimen sequenced in a study of OX40 agonist ivuxolimab in advanced cancers. TCRdb keeps only in-frame clones here, not all; method: immunoSEQ multiplex PCR. The sample includes about 60,000 clones, over 90% of them seen just once. Sequences were derived from CD4+ or CD8+ T cells sorted from blood, sampled in a trial of the OX40 agonist ivuxolimab. These receptors came from an adult with an advanced solid tumor such as melanoma, head and neck, liver or kidney cancer.

The rearrangement joins TRBV11-2 to TRBJ2-7; D unclear. V was cut by 3 bases and J by 5 bases, with 8 bases left in between. The germline gives CDR1 SGHAT, CDR2 FQNNGV. The CDR3 is made up of 12 amino acids. The CDR3 loop reads CASSFPLDEQYF. Here the CDR3 DNA reads TGTGCCAGCAGCTTCCCCTTGGACGAGCAGTACTTC. The full variable domain, rest sourced from reference TRBV11-2 and TRBJ2-7, is EAGVAQSPRYKIIEKRQSVAFWCNPISGHATLYWYQQILGQGPKLLIQFQNNGVVDDSQLPKDRFSAERLKGVDSTLKIQPAKLEDSAVYLCASSFPLDEQYFGPGTRLTVT.

This chain connects TRBV27 to TRBJ1-5; D gene ambiguous. Germline V CDR1 and CDR2: MNHEY, SMNVEV (reference sequence). The CDR3 is 15 amino acids. V was clipped by 6 bases and J by 5 bases, with 17 bases between them. CDR3 sequence reads: CASSRGGLPYQPQHF. CDR3 sequence (DNA): TGTGCCAGCAGCCGGGGTGGACTGCCATATCAGCCCCAGCATTTT.

This clone occurred once. This rearrangement joins TRBV19 to TRBJ2-1; 7 bases fit TRBD2. Germline V gene data show CDR1 as LNHDA and CDR2 as SQIVND (reference sequence). The junction had 9 bases not matched to a gene; V was cut back by 1 base and J by 9 bases. The CDR3 runs 15 residues. DNA of the CDR3: TGTGCCAGTAGTATAGTGGTCCGGGGGGTAGTTGAGCAGTTCTTC. This codes for CASSIVVRGVVEQFF.

The chain couples TRBV27 to TRBJ1-3, with D possibly TRBD1 on 5 matching bases. V shed 2 bases and J shed 2 bases, with 13 bases lying between them. Germline CDR1 MNHEY, CDR2 SMNVEV (reference sequence). The CDR3 has 16 amino acids. The CDR3 DNA is TGTGCCAGCAGTTTAAGTCAGGGAGAGGCTGGAAACACCATATATTTT. Residues: CASSLSQGEAGNTIYF.

V and J are TRBV27 and TRBJ2-5; 11 positions match TRBD1. The CDR3 is 14 residues long. J gave up 5 bases and V 8 bases, and 7 bases lay outside the gene matches. In germline, CDR1 is MNHEY, CDR2 SMNVEV (reference sequence). The CDR3 loop reads CASGWTGGFETQYF. As DNA, the CDR3 is TGTGCCAGCGGATGGACAGGGGGCTTCGAGACCCAGTACTTC.

The chain has TRBV29-1 and TRBJ2-1, with 12 positions matching TRBD2. CDR3 size: 15 residues. The ends lost 5 bases at V and 3 bases at J; junction bases unmatched: 5. Germline V lookup: CDR1 SQVTM, CDR2 ANQGSEA. CDR3 coding DNA: TGCAGCGTTAGACTAGCGGGAGTATACTACAATGAGCAGTTCTTC. It translates to CSVRLAGVYYNEQFF.

V and J are TRBV5-4 and TRBJ2-7; the D gene is possibly TRBD1 (5 bases). The CDR3 sequence is 14 residues long. Germline V gene data show CDR1 as SGHNT and CDR2 as YYREEE (reference sequence). V lost 0 bases and J 2 bases, leaving 9 bases between the germline ends. CDR3: CASSLAGYTYEQYF. The CDR3 DNA sequence: TGTGCCAGCAGCTTGGCAGGGTACACCTACGAGCAGTACTTC.

The chain couples TRBV11-2 to TRBJ2-7, with D tentatively TRBD2 (5 bases). The CDR3 consists of 14 residues. CDR1 and CDR2 (germline): SGHAT, FQNNGV. The V gene lost 4 bases and the J gene lost 2 bases, with 12 bases spanning the gap. The CDR3 nucleotides read TGTGCCAGCAGCTCGGGCGGGCGGACCTACGAGCAGTACTTC. This sequence encodes CASSSGGRTYEQYF. Combining the CDR3 with reference TRBV11-2 and TRBJ2-7 gives the whole variable domain EAGVAQSPRYKIIEKRQSVAFWCNPISGHATLYWYQQILGQGPKLLIQFQNNGVVDDSQLPKDRFSAERLKGVDSTLKIQPAKLEDSAVYLCASSSGGRTYEQYFGPGTRLTVT.

This chain uses TRBV6-5 with TRBJ1-1; D perhaps matches TRBD1 (5 bases). V lost 4 bases and J lost 10, with 13 bases in between. This CDR3 comprises 12 residues. Germline V lookup: CDR1 MNHEY, CDR2 SVGAGI. The CDR3 DNA reads TGTGCCAGCAGTTTCCCGTCCGGGGGAGCTTTCTTT. Its protein product is CASSFPSGGAFF.

This clone appeared a single time. The rearrangement links TRBV7-9 to TRBJ1-2; D remains unclear. Looked up from germline, CDR1 is SEHNR and CDR2 is FQNEAQ (reference sequence). The CDR3 sequence is 14 residues long. Between the trimmed V and J ends, which lost 5 bases and 2 bases, there was a span of 12 bases. In DNA form, the CDR3 reads TGTGCCAGCAGCAGCAGGACGCCGAACTATGGCTACACCTTC. Its protein product is CASSSRTPNYGYTF.

The chain uses TRBV30 and TRBJ1-6; D uncertain. This CDR3 region has 14 residues. Trimming removed 2 bases from V and 7 bases from J, with 12 bases in between. The germline V gene encodes CDR1 GTSNPN and CDR2 SVGIG (reference sequence). The CDR3 sequence: CAWSRGIGNSPLHF. The DNA of the CDR3 is TGTGCCTGGAGTCGTGGGATTGGCAATTCACCCCTCCACTTT.

The chain joins TRBV27 to TRBJ2-3; D not certain. Germline V CDR1 and CDR2: MNHEY, SMNVEV (reference sequence). This CDR3 is 14 amino acids long. V shed 2 bases and J shed 4 bases, with 10 bases lying between them. For the CDR3, the DNA is TGTGCCAGCAGTTTAGGCCAGAACGCAGATACGCAGTATTTT. Translation gives CASSLGQNADTQYF.

This chain connects TRBV9 to TRBJ2-3; D gene uncertain. The germline CDR1 and CDR2 sequences are SGDLS and YYNGEE. V was pared by 1 base and J by 2 bases, with 14 bases between. The CDR3 is 16 amino acids. CDR3 region: CASSVRLGGFTDTQYF. CDR3 DNA: TGTGCCAGCAGCGTACGTCTGGGTGGGTTCACAGATACGCAGTATTTT.

This clone was counted a single time. This sequence joins TRBV29-1 and TRBJ2-1; D is ambiguous. This CDR3 spans 17 amino acids. V lost 1 base and J 0 bases, leaving 16 bases between the germline ends. CDR1 SQVTM and CDR2 ANQGSEA come from the germline V gene. CDR3 bases: TGCAGCGTTGAAGGGTTTGAAGGGTCCGACTCCTACAATGAGCAGTTCTTC. It specifies CSVEGFEGSDSYNEQFF.